The 11 T cell receptor beta chains below were found in one sample sequenced in a study of blood T cell repertoires in COVID-19. Repertoires were generated with immunoSEQ multiplex PCR, while TCRdb's copy carries only in-frame clones and drops some. The table lists about 86,000 clones, just under 85% of them singletons, with 3% to 4% in the top ten. Sequencing used peripheral blood. These receptors all stem from a man aged 45-60 years with acute or convalescent COVID-19.

The chain recombines TRBV21-1 with TRBJ2-7; the table assigns TRBD1, which was not confirmed against the DNA. TRBV21-1 is labeled a pseudogene. The CDR3 runs 17 residues. The CDR3 nucleotides are TGTGCCAGCAGCAAAGCCAAGATCGGACAGGGTCCCTACGAGCAGTACTTC. Protein: CASSKAKIGQGPYEQYF.

This clone was observed a single time. The V call is TRBV27, the J call TRBJ1-2; D is possibly TRBD1 (5 bases). The CDR3 contains 13 residues. Germline CDR1 reads MNHEY; CDR2 reads SMNVEV (reference sequence). Trimming left V 6 bases short and J 1 base short, with 9 bases between. CDR3 amino acids: CASSWGDNYGYTF. CDR3 DNA: TGTGCCAGCAGCTGGGGGGATAACTATGGCTACACCTTC.

The chain joins TRBV3-1 (or the pseudogene TRBV3-2) to TRBJ1-1, with TRBD1 identical over 9 bases. Looked up from germline, CDR1 is LGHDT and CDR2 is YNNKEL (reference sequence). The CDR3 extends over 14 amino acids. Trimming removed 6 bases from V and 9 bases from J; junction bases left unmatched: 11. CDR3 sequence reads: CASRTPVDRGKAFF. CDR3 sequence (DNA): TGTGCCAGCAGGACACCCGTGGACAGGGGAAAAGCTTTCTTT.

The count of this clone is one. The chain recombines TRBV18 with TRBJ1-1, with 8 bases lining up with TRBD1. The CDR3 totals 15 residues. Trimming took 3 bases from V and 1 from J; bases not matched to a gene: 4. The germline gives CDR1 KGHSH, CDR2 LQKENI. The CDR3 protein is CASSPAGGANTEAFF. The CDR3 region has the DNA TGTGCCAGCTCACCGGCAGGGGGCGCGAACACTGAAGCTTTCTTT.

The chain joins TRBV5-1 to TRBJ2-5, with TRBD2 matching over 8 bases. V gave up 0 bases and J gave up 1 base; unmatched junction bases: 5. From germline, CDR1 is SGHRS and CDR2 YFSETQ. The CDR3 extends over 16 amino acids. CDR3 DNA: TGCGCCAGCAGCTTGGATCTGCGGGGGGTCCAAGAGACCCAGTACTTC. Protein: CASSLDLRGVQETQYF.

The chain links TRBV27 to TRBJ2-5, with unresolved D. The CDR3 extends over 14 amino acids. Germline V gene data show CDR1 as MNHEY and CDR2 as SMNVEV (reference sequence). V was cut by 4 bases and J by 7 bases, with 16 bases left in between. The chain's CDR3 is CASSSTLQRWTQYF. DNA for the CDR3: TGTGCCAGCAGTTCCACGTTACAACGTTGGACCCAGTACTTC.

The rearrangement links TRBV14 to TRBJ2-5, with TRBD1 matching over 7 bases. This CDR3 is built from 15 residues. Germline trimming cut 1 base from V and 4 bases from J; bases unmatched to any gene: 6. Germline assignment: CDR1 SGHDN and CDR2 FVKESK. CDR3 sequence: CASSQGTGVRETQYF. The CDR3 region has the DNA TGTGCCAGCAGCCAAGGTACAGGGGTAAGAGAGACCCAGTACTTC.

This chain joins TRBV7-3 and TRBJ1-4, with a tentative D call TRBD1 (5 bases). The CDR3 is 13 amino acids. Trimming shortened V by 5 bases and J by 7 bases, and 11 bases separated the two germline ends. Germline V CDR1 and CDR2: SGHTA, FQGTGA. The CDR3 protein is CASSPSGGEKLFF. CDR3 sequence (DNA): TGTGCCAGCAGCCCATCGGGGGGTGAAAAACTGTTTTTT.

Here the CDR3 DNA reads TGCGCCAGCAGCCAAGATATGTCCGTTTACACTGAAGCTTTCTTT. Translating it yields CASSQDMSVYTEAFF. The V call is TRBV4-3, the J call TRBJ1-1; D remains unclear. The CDR3 loop spans 15 amino acids. Germline V gene lookup returns CDR1 LGHNA and CDR2 YSLEER. Trimming took 0 bases from V and 3 from J, leaving 11 bases between them.

The rearrangement uses TRBV5-1 and TRBJ2-3; TRBD2 aligns across 11 bases. CDR3 length: 16 residues. V trimming: 4 bases; J trimming: 5 bases; junction bases outside the gene matches: 9. CDR1 is SGHRS and CDR2 is YFSETQ in the germline V gene. This CDR3 is CASSPTTSGAIDTQYF. The CDR3 coding sequence is TGCGCCAGCAGCCCGACGACTAGCGGGGCTATAGATACGCAGTATTTT.

This chain's CDR3 is CASRLEDRENQPQHF. As DNA, the CDR3 is TGTGCCAGTAGACTCGAGGACAGGGAAAATCAGCCCCAGCATTTT. The V and J genes are TRBV19 and TRBJ1-5; 8 bases map to TRBD1. The CDR3 contains 15 residues. Losses at the gene ends were 6 bases for V and 4 bases for J; bases not matched to a gene: 8. CDR1 and CDR2 (germline): LNHDA, SQIVND (reference sequence).